This TCR beta chain was identified in a study of blood T cell repertoires in COVID-19. Study overall: Whether acute or convalescent, the COVID-19 samples came from the United States, Italy and Spain. T cells, B-cell-depleted T cells, or PBMCs provided the cDNA or gDNA that served as material.

J was trimmed by 3 bases and V by 4 bases; bases with no gene match: 3. The CDR3 loop spans 16 amino acids. Germline CDR1 SEHNR, CDR2 FQNEAQ (reference sequence). In the authors' workflow: Estimation of nucleated cell counts relied on the amplification of reference gene primers. Generated by immunoSEQ multiplex PCR, the TCRdb table keeps only in-frame clones and is missing some. The V and J calls and clone size were taken over from that table, and D and trimming were inferred from the DNA. The sample carries approximately 250,000 clones, 84% recorded once. Specimen: peripheral blood. The receptor's source is a woman aged 40-49 years who had recovered from COVID-19. The chain is built from TRBV7-9 and TRBJ1-6; TRBD1 matches at 10 bases. For the CDR3, the DNA is TGTGCCAGCAGCTCCCGGGACAGGGGCTATAATTCACCCCTCCACTTT. Encoded protein: CASSSRDRGYNSPLHF.